The present T cell receptor beta chain was sequenced within a study of T cell changes during pregnancy in multiple sclerosis. Method: immunoSEQ multiplex PCR; TCRdb's copy keeps in-frame clones and lacks some. The table shows tens of thousands of clones, with 89% occurring only once. The CDR3 contains 15 residues. Germline CDR1 is SNHLY and CDR2 is FYNNEI. Losses at the gene ends were 6 bases for V and 4 bases for J; bases not matched to a gene: 1. This clone occurred once. The clonotype was recovered from a female donor with multiple sclerosis, enrolled in a pregnancy study. The sample here was CD8+ T cells from peripheral blood mononuclear cells, taken in the second trimester of pregnancy. The chain combines TRBV2 with TRBJ2-3; TRBD2 agrees at 16 bases. The CDR3 coding sequence is TGTGCCAGCAGGGGACTAGCGGGAGGGCCAGATACGCAGTATTTT. It encodes CASRGLAGGPDTQYF.